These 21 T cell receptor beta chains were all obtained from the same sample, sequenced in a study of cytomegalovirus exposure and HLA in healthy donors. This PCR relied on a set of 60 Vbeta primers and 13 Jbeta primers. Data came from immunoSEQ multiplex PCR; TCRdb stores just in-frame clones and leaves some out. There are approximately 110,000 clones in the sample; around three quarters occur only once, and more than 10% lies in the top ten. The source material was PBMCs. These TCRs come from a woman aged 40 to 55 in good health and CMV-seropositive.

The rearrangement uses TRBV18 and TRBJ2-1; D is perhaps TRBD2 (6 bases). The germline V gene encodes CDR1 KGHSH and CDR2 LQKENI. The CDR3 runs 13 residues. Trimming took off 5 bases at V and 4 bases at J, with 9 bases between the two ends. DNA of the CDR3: TGTGCCAGCTCATCCGGGGGTTACAATGAGCAGTTCTTC. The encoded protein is CASSSGGYNEQFF.

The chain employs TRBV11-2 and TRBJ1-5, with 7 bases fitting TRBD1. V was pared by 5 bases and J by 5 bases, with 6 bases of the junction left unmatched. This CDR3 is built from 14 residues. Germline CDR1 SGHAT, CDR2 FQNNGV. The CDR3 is CASSKGGRDQPQHF. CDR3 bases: TGTGCCAGCAGCAAAGGGGGCCGGGATCAGCCCCAGCATTTT.

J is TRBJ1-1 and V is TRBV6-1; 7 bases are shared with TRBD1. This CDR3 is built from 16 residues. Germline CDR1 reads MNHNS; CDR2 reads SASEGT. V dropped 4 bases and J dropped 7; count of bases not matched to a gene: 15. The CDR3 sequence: CASSAPHGTEGSEAFF. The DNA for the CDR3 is TGTGCCAGCAGTGCCCCCCACGGGACAGAGGGTAGTGAAGCTTTCTTT.

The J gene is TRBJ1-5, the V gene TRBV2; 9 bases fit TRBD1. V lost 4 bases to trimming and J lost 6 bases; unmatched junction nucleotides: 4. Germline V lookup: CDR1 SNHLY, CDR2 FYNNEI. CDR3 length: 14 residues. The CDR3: CASSADRGRQPQHF. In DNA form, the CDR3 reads TGTGCCAGCAGTGCGGACAGGGGCCGTCAGCCCCAGCATTTT.

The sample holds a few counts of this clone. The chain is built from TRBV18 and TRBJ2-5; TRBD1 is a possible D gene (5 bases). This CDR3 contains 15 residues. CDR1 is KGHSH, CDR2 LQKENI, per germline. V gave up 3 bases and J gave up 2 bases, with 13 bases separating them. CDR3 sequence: CASSPLTAIQETQYF. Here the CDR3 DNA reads TGTGCCAGCTCACCCCTGACAGCAATTCAAGAGACCCAGTACTTC.

The CDR3: CASSTQAGDGYEKLFF. CDR3 DNA sequence: TGTGCCAGCAGCACTCAAGCGGGGGACGGCTATGAAAAACTGTTTTTT. The chain recombines TRBV9 with TRBJ1-4; D might be TRBD1 (5 bases). Trimming took off 4 bases at V and 6 bases at J, with 19 bases between the two ends. Germline V gene lookup returns CDR1 SGDLS and CDR2 YYNGEE. The CDR3 has 16 residues.

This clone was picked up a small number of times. For the CDR3, the DNA is TGTGCCAGCAGCGTGAGGGTCGGGGGAGAAGCTTTCTTT. This sequence encodes CASSVRVGGEAFF. The chain carries TRBV9 and TRBJ1-1; D perhaps matches TRBD1 (5 bases). Germline V gives CDR1 SGDLS, CDR2 YYNGEE. The CDR3 extends over 13 amino acids. V was shortened by 2 bases and J by 8 bases, with 13 bases between the two germline ends.

CDR3 loop: CASSRGGGELFF. CDR3 bases: TGTGCCAGCAGCAGAGGGGGCGGGGAGCTGTTTTTT. The rearrangement joins TRBV21-1 to TRBJ2-2; the table gives TRBD1 as D, unverified against the DNA. TRBV21-1 counts as a pseudogene. There are 12 residues in the CDR3.

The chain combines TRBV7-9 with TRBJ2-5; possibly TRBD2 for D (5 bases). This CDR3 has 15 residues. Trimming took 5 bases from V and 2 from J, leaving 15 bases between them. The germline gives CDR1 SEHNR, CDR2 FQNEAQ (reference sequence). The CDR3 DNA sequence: TGTGCCAGCAGCCTCGTAGGTAGCGCGCAAGAGACCCAGTACTTC. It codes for CASSLVGSAQETQYF. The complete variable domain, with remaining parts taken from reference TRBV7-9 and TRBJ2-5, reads DTGVSQNPRHKITKRGQNVTFRCDPISEHNRLYWYRQTLGQGPEFLTYFQNEAQLEKSRLLSDRFSAERPKGSFSTLEIQRTEQGDSAMYLCASSLVGSAQETQYFGPGTRLLVL.

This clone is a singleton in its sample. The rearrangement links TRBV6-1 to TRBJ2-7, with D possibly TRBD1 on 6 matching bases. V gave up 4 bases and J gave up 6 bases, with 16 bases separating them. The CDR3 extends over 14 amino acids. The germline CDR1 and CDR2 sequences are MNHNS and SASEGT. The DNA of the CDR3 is TGTGCCAGCAGTGTTACAGGGCCCCCGGGCGAGCAGTACTTC. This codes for CASSVTGPPGEQYF.

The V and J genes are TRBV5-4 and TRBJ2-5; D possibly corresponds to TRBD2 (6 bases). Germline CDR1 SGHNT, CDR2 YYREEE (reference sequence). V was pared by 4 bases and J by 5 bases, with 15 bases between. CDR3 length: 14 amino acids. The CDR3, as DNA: TGTGCCAGCAGCGGCTGGCCGGGGGTGGAGACCCAGTACTTC. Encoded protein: CASSGWPGVETQYF.

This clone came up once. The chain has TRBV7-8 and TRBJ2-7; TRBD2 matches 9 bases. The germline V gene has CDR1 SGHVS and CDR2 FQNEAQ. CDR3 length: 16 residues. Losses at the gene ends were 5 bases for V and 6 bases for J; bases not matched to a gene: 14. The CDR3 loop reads CASSPEGLAGYIEQYF. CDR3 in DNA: TGTGCCAGCAGCCCCGAGGGGCTAGCGGGATATATCGAGCAGTACTTC.

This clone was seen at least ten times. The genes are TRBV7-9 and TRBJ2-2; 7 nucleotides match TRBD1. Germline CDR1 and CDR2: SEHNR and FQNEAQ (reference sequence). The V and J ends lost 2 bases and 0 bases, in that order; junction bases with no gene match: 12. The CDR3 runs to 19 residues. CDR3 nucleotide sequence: TGTGCCAGCAGCTTACAACTGGCAGGGGGTTTCGCGAACACCGGGGAGCTGTTTTTT. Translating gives CASSLQLAGGFANTGELFF.

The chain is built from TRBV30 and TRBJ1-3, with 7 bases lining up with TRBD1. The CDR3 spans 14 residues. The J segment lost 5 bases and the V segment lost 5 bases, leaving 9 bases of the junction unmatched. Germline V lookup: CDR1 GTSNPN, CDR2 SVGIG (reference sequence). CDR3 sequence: CAWADRQERNTIYF. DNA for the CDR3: TGTGCCTGGGCGGACAGGCAGGAGCGAAACACCATATATTTT.

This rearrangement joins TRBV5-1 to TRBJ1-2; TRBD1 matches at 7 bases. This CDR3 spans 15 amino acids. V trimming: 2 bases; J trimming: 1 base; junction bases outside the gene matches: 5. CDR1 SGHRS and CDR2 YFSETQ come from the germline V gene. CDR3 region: CASSLTGDLNYGYTF. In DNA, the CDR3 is TGCGCCAGCAGCTTAACAGGGGACCTTAACTATGGCTACACCTTC.

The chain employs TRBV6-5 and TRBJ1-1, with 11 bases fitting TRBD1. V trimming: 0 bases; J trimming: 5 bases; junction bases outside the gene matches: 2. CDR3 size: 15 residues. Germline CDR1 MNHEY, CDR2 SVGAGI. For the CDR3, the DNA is TGTGCCAGCAGTTACTCGGACAGGGGGCTTACTGAAGCTTTCTTT. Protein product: CASSYSDRGLTEAFF.

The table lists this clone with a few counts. In DNA form, the CDR3 reads TGTGCCAGCAGCCAGGGACAGGGAGGCAATGAGCAGTTCTTC. This gives the protein CASSQGQGGNEQFF. The V call is TRBV7-3, the J call TRBJ2-1; TRBD1 agrees at 9 bases. This CDR3 has 14 residues. J gave up 6 bases and V 5 bases, and 5 bases lay outside the gene matches. CDR1 is SGHTA, CDR2 FQGTGA, per germline.

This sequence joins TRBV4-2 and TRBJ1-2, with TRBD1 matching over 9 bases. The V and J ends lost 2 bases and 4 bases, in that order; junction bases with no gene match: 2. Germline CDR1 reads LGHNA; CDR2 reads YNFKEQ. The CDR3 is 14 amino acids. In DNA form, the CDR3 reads TGTGCCAGCAGCCAATCGACAGGGGGCTATGGCTACACCTTC. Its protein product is CASSQSTGGYGYTF.

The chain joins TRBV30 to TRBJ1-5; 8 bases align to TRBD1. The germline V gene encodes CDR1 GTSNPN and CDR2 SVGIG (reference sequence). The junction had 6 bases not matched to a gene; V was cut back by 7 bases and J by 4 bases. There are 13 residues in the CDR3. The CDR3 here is CASSGGGNQPQHF. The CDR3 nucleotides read TGTGCCTCCTCAGGGGGCGGGAATCAGCCCCAGCATTTT.

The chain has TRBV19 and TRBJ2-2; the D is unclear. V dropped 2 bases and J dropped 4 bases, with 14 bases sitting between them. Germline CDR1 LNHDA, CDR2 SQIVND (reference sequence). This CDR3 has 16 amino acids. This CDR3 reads CASSIKAPQATGELFF. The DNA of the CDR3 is TGTGCCAGTAGTATAAAAGCGCCTCAAGCCACCGGGGAGCTGTTTTTT.

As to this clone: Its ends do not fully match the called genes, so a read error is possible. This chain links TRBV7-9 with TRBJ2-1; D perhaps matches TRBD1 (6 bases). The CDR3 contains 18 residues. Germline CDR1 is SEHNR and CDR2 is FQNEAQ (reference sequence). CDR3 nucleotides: TGTTCCAGCAGCTTCATTACAGGGCCCCTGGACTCCTACAATGAGCAGTTCTTC. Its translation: CSSSFITGPLDSYNEQFF.